The 22 T cell receptor beta chains given below trace back to one sample, sequenced in a study of cytomegalovirus exposure and HLA in healthy donors. The PCR made use of 60 Vbeta and 13 Jbeta primers. This table comes from immunoSEQ multiplex PCR, and its TCRdb copy is limited to in-frame clones, with some not included. The repertoire has tens of thousands of clones, roughly three quarters of them found once; the top ten carry around 3%. Sequenced: PBMCs. The receptors here all came from a man aged 25 to 40 in good health and CMV-seronegative.

Here the CDR3 reads CACSPREREKLFF. The CDR3, as DNA: TGTGCCTGCTCTCCCCGGGAGAGAGAAAAACTGTTTTTT. The chain carries TRBV6-1 and TRBJ1-4; D not certain. The CDR3 consists of 13 residues. V was pared by 11 bases and J by 8 bases, with 18 bases between. Germline V CDR1 and CDR2: MNHNS, SASEGT.

The CDR3 nucleotides are TGTGCCAGCAGTTCCGACAGGGACAATCAGCCCCAGCATTTT. It translates to CASSSDRDNQPQHF. The V call is TRBV7-9, the J call TRBJ1-5; 7 bases line up with TRBD1. V trimming: 6 bases; J trimming: 3 bases; junction bases outside the gene matches: 5. In germline, CDR1 is SEHNR, CDR2 FQNEAQ (reference sequence). CDR3 length: 14 amino acids.

The chain carries TRBV27 and TRBJ2-1; TRBD1 matches 8 bases. CDR3 length equals 15 residues. CDR1 and CDR2 (germline): MNHEY, SMNVEV (reference sequence). J was trimmed by 9 bases and V by 0 bases; bases with no gene match: 7. This chain's CDR3 is CASSLSGQGIGEQFF. In DNA, the CDR3 is TGTGCCAGCAGTTTATCTGGACAGGGAATTGGTGAGCAGTTCTTC.

The chain has TRBV7-9 and TRBJ2-5; 8 bases fit TRBD1. J lost 5 bases, V lost 5 bases, and 7 bases had no gene match. The CDR3 has 14 amino acids. Germline-derived CDR1 and CDR2 are SEHNR and FQNEAQ (reference sequence). CDR3 coding DNA: TGTGCCAGCAGCGTATCAGGGGGCTGGGAGACCCAGTACTTC. It yields the protein CASSVSGGWETQYF. Together with reference TRBV7-9 and TRBJ2-5, the CDR3 gives the full variable domain: DTGVSQNPRHKITKRGQNVTFRCDPISEHNRLYWYRQTLGQGPEFLTYFQNEAQLEKSRLLSDRFSAERPKGSFSTLEIQRTEQGDSAMYLCASSVSGGWETQYFGPGTRLLVL.

The chain is built from TRBV7-9 and TRBJ1-1, with D maybe TRBD1 (5 bases). Per the germline V gene, CDR1 is SEHNR and CDR2 is FQNEAQ (reference sequence). Trimming stripped 6 bases from V and 1 base from J, with 12 bases between. This CDR3 comprises 14 residues. The CDR3 DNA sequence: TGTGCCAGCAGACAGGAAGGGTGGAACACTGAAGCTTTCTTT. It specifies CASRQEGWNTEAFF.

V usage is TRBV19 and J usage is TRBJ2-5, with 11 bases that match TRBD2. The CDR3 contains 17 residues. V dropped 5 bases and J dropped 0; count of bases not matched to a gene: 8. Looked up from germline, CDR1 is LNHDA and CDR2 is SQIVND (reference sequence). DNA for the CDR3: TGTGCCAGTAGTCAAATACTAGCGGGGGCCGACCAAGAGACCCAGTACTTC. Amino acids: CASSQILAGADQETQYF. The full variable domain, rest sourced from reference TRBV19 and TRBJ2-5, is DGGITQSPKYLFRKEGQNVTLSCEQNLNHDAMYWYRQDPGQGLRLIYYSQIVNDFQKGDIAEGYSVSREKKESFPLTVTSAQKNPTAFYLCASSQILAGADQETQYFGPGTRLLVL.

This chain uses TRBV30 with TRBJ1-2, with D maybe TRBD1 (6 bases). Germline CDR1 is GTSNPN and CDR2 is SVGIG (reference sequence). CDR3 length equals 14 residues. V was clipped by 0 bases and J by 8 bases, with 16 bases between them. The CDR3: CAWSVVSSGVGYTF. CDR3 in DNA: TGTGCCTGGAGTGTAGTGTCTTCAGGGGTGGGCTACACCTTC. Complete variable domain (other parts from reference TRBV30 and TRBJ1-2): SQTIHQWPATLVQPVGSPLSLECTVEGTSNPNLYWYRQAAGRGLQLLFYSVGIGQISSEVPQNLSASRPQDRQFILSSKKLLLSDSGFYLCAWSVVSSGVGYTFGSGTRLTVV.

The DNA of the CDR3 is TGCAGCTGGACAGGGCTCACCGGGGAGCTGTTTTTT. Translated: CSWTGLTGELFF. The genes are TRBV29-1 and TRBJ2-2; 8 bases map to TRBD1. CDR3 size: 12 residues. Trimming took 8 bases from V and 4 from J; bases not matched to a gene: 3. Looked up from germline, CDR1 is SQVTM and CDR2 is ANQGSEA.

V and J are TRBV5-1 and TRBJ1-4; D remains unclear. V was cut by 0 bases and J by 3 bases, with 15 bases left in between. The germline CDR1 and CDR2 sequences are SGHRS and YFSETQ. CDR3 length: 17 residues. The CDR3 sequence is CASSLAGSHGANEKLFF. CDR3 in DNA: TGCGCCAGCAGCTTGGCCGGGTCCCATGGTGCTAATGAAAAACTGTTTTTT. Together with reference TRBV5-1 and TRBJ1-4, the CDR3 gives the full variable domain: KAGVTQTPRYLIKTRGQQVTLSCSPISGHRSVSWYQQTPGQGLQFLFEYFSETQRNKGNFPGRFSGRQFSNSRSEMNVSTLELGDSALYLCASSLAGSHGANEKLFFGSGTQLSVL.

This clone was observed a single time. CDR3 coding DNA: TGTGCCAGTAGTCCCCGAGACAGGGTATCAGACAATCAGCCCCAGCATTTT. It yields the protein CASSPRDRVSDNQPQHF. This chain connects TRBV19 to TRBJ1-5; 7 nucleotides agree with TRBD1. V lost 5 bases to trimming and J lost 3 bases; unmatched junction nucleotides: 13. The length of the CDR3 is 17 residues. Germline lookup yields CDR1 LNHDA and CDR2 SQIVND (reference sequence).

This clone was observed a handful of times. The V and J genes are TRBV2 and TRBJ1-1; D is perhaps TRBD1 (6 bases). CDR1 is SNHLY, CDR2 FYNNEI, per germline. Trimming pared 1 base from V and 1 base from J, leaving 10 bases between. The CDR3 contains 15 residues. The CDR3 region has the DNA TGTGCCAGCAGTGAAGGGGAGGGGGGGAACACTGAAGCTTTCTTT. This sequence encodes CASSEGEGGNTEAFF. Combining the CDR3 with reference TRBV2 and TRBJ1-1 gives the whole variable domain EPEVTQTPSHQVTQMGQEVILRCVPISNHLYFYWYRQILGQKVEFLVSFYNNEISEKSEIFDDQFSVERPDGSNFTLKIRSTKLEDSAMYFCASSEGEGGNTEAFFGQGTRLTVV.

The chain uses TRBV11-3 and TRBJ1-6; no definite D call. Germline-derived CDR1 and CDR2 are SGHNT and YENEEA. This CDR3 contains 16 residues. The ends were cut back, 0 bases at V and 4 bases at J, with 10 bases in the middle. CDR3 DNA sequence: TGTGCCAGCAGCTTAGATGGCTCGGGTTATAATTCACCCCTCCACTTT. As protein: CASSLDGSGYNSPLHF.

The chain employs TRBV12-5 and TRBJ2-3; 11 nucleotides align to TRBD1. This CDR3 contains 20 residues. The V gene end was trimmed by 2 bases and the J gene end by 2 bases; junction bases not matched to a gene: 15. Germline loops: CDR1 LGHNT, CDR2 FRNRAP. CDR3 protein: CASGLPPGGTGGYFTDTQYF. The CDR3 nucleotides are TGTGCTAGTGGTTTGCCACCCGGTGGGACAGGGGGGTACTTCACAGATACGCAGTATTTT.

The CDR3 here is CASSPEGQYNSPLHF. The DNA for the CDR3 is TGTGCCAGCAGTCCCGAGGGACAGTATAATTCACCCCTCCACTTT. The gene calls are TRBV28 and TRBJ1-6; the match to TRBD1 covers 7 bases. J gave up 4 bases and V 5 bases, and 5 bases lay outside the gene matches. The CDR3 runs 15 residues. Germline CDR1 MDHEN, CDR2 SYDVKM.

The V gene is TRBV6-6, the J gene TRBJ1-5, with TRBD1 as a possible D gene (6 bases). Trimming left V 6 bases short and J 7 bases short, with 13 bases between. There are 13 residues in the CDR3. Germline CDR1 and CDR2: MNHNY and SVGAGI (reference sequence). The CDR3 spells CASSSQGTQPQHF. CDR3 DNA sequence: TGTGCCAGCAGCTCACAGGGCACCCAGCCCCAGCATTTT.

This chain connects TRBV7-6 to TRBJ1-1, with a tentative D call TRBD1 (5 bases). CDR3 length: 13 residues. CDR1 and CDR2 from the germline V gene are SGHVS and FNYEAQ. Trimming stripped 3 bases from V and 4 bases from J, with 9 bases between. The CDR3 spells CASSLGEGTEAFF. CDR3 bases: TGTGCCAGCAGCTTGGGGGAGGGCACTGAAGCTTTCTTT.

This sequence joins TRBV7-3 and TRBJ2-3; 11 nucleotides align to TRBD2. V dropped 5 bases and J dropped 5; count of bases not matched to a gene: 6. The germline CDR1 and CDR2 sequences are SGHTA and FQGTGA. CDR3 length: 15 amino acids. CDR3 in amino acids: CASSLSGGAVDTQYF. The CDR3 DNA reads TGTGCCAGCAGCCTTAGCGGGGGGGCGGTAGATACGCAGTATTTT.

V and J are TRBV7-3 and TRBJ1-1; 10 bases align to TRBD1. Germline values: CDR1 SGHTA, CDR2 FQGTGA. Losses at the gene ends were 4 bases for V and 2 bases for J; bases not matched to a gene: 4. The CDR3 spans 15 residues. This chain's CDR3 is CASSSGTGANTEAFF. In DNA, the CDR3 is TGTGCCAGCAGCTCCGGGACAGGGGCAAACACTGAAGCTTTCTTT. Looking up the rest from reference TRBV7-3 and TRBJ1-1 gives the full variable domain: GAGVSQTPSNKVTEKGKYVELRCDPISGHTALYWYRQSLGQGPEFLIYFQGTGAADDSGLPNDRFFAVRPEGSVSTLKIQRTERGDSAVYLCASSSGTGANTEAFFGQGTRLTVV.

V is TRBV5-6 and J is TRBJ2-5; 7 bases map to TRBD1. The V gene end was trimmed by 5 bases and the J gene end by 0 bases; junction bases not matched to a gene: 7. CDR3 length: 15 residues. CDR1 and CDR2 (germline): SGHDT, YYEEEE. CDR3 in amino acids: CASSSGTVYQETQYF. The CDR3 DNA reads TGTGCCAGCAGTTCCGGGACAGTGTACCAAGAGACCCAGTACTTC.

V and J are TRBV29-1 and TRBJ1-1; D is unclear. CDR1 SQVTM and CDR2 ANQGSEA come from the germline V gene. The CDR3 runs 10 residues. Trimming removed 6 bases at V and 3 bases at J, with 5 bases between. Here the CDR3 DNA reads TGCAGCGTAGTAGACACTGAAGCTTTCTTT. This translates into CSVVDTEAFF.

In this sample, this clone is medium-sized. The chain carries TRBV2 and TRBJ1-3, with 9 bases that match TRBD1. Germline V gene lookup returns CDR1 SNHLY and CDR2 FYNNEI. The CDR3 consists of 13 residues. The CDR3 DNA follows: TGTGCTATACAGGGGGCCTATGGAAACACCATATATTTT. Amino acid sequence: CAIQGAYGNTIYF.

The chain recombines TRBV30 with TRBJ1-2; D remains ambiguous. Germline lookup yields CDR1 GTSNPN and CDR2 SVGIG (reference sequence). V was trimmed by 3 bases and J by 6 bases, leaving 11 bases between them. This CDR3 contains 12 residues. This CDR3 reads CAWSARVNGYTF. CDR3 sequence (DNA): TGTGCCTGGAGCGCCCGGGTAAATGGCTACACCTTC.